A selection of T cell receptor beta chains follows, all from one sample in a study of T-cell memory formation after mild COVID-19. A single record per CDR3 protein comes from TCRdb applying MiXCR to the 5' RACE reads. The table includes approximately 89,000 distinct CDR3 sequences, more than 20% detected once. The source material was PBMCs or a T cell subset sorted from them (not recorded which). The receptors stem from a man younger than 30 who had mild COVID-19 (a few samples of this study predate the infection). Cell type and time point are not known. The CDR3 runs from the conserved cysteine through the conserved F or W. The D gene is left open where the match is weak.

15 | - | TRBJ2-1 | TRBV9 | CASSVGSPAYNEQFF
16 | TRBD1 | TRBJ1-1 | TRBV6-2/TRBV6-3 | CASSYSTTGRTPEAFF
16 | TRBD1 | TRBJ2-3 | TRBV28 | CASSPEGQGMTDTQYF
15 | - | TRBJ2-7 | TRBV29-1 | CSVEDGGESSYEQYF
15 | - | TRBJ2-1 | TRBV7-6 | CASSLARNGGNEQFF
11 | TRBD2 | TRBJ2-1 | TRBV7-9 | CASSLLAGPFF
13 | - | TRBJ2-7 | TRBV4-1 | CASSQTTDYEQYF
12 | - | TRBJ2-5 | TRBV12-3/TRBV12-4 | CASSTIGETQYF
17 | - | TRBJ2-5 | TRBV6-5 | CASSYAPPGRIQETQYF
15 | TRBD1 | TRBJ2-2 | TRBV15 | CATRIQGFPTGELFF
15 | TRBD1 | TRBJ2-1 | TRBV29-1 | CSVPLTGASYNEQFF
13 | - | TRBJ2-7 | TRBV20-1 | CSAGGKQDYEQYF
14 | TRBD1 | TRBJ2-5 | TRBV20-1 | CSATQGQGFETQYF
10 | - | TRBJ2-3 | TRBV29-1 | CSVSRVTQYF
16 | TRBD2 | TRBJ2-2 | TRBV7-6 | CASSQRLADYTGELFF
13 | - | TRBJ2-7 | TRBV7-9 | CASSFGGGIEQYF
14 | TRBD2 | TRBJ2-5 | TRBV7-8 | CASSPGTSGETQYF
14 | - | TRBJ2-1 | TRBV4-3 | CASSQDAWGYEQFF
10 | - | TRBJ1-1 | TRBV3-1 | CASRDTEAFF
14 | TRBD1 | TRBJ2-5 | TRBV12-3/TRBV12-4 | CASNRGQGQETQYF
16 | TRBD2 | TRBJ2-7 | TRBV2 | CASSGGGLAGIYEQYF
17 | - | TRBJ2-2 | TRBV12-3/TRBV12-4 | CASSSRDTRTNTGELFF
17 | - | TRBJ1-3 | TRBV4-2 | CASSQDRGSSSGNTIYF
14 | - | TRBJ2-5 | TRBV6-2/TRBV6-3 | CASSYTAGGETQYF
13 | - | TRBJ2-3 | TRBV7-2 | CASSGVATDTQYF
13 | TRBD1 | TRBJ1-2 | TRBV28 | CASSFRGSRGYTF
15 | - | TRBJ1-1 | TRBV12-3/TRBV12-4 | CASRTQPTGGTEAFF
16 | TRBD1 | TRBJ1-5 | TRBV20-1 | CSATYRQGARNQPQHF
14 | - | TRBJ1-1 | TRBV5-1 | CASSLYGSNTEAFF
14 | - | TRBJ1-5 | TRBV5-1 | CASSTDPAGQPQHF
18 | TRBD1 | TRBJ1-2 | TRBV4-3 | CASSQDVGQGIRNYGYTF
15 | - | TRBJ2-7 | TRBV27 | CASSSPNSGTDEQYF
13 | - | TRBJ1-1 | TRBV7-3 | CASSLQGSTEAFF
15 | - | TRBJ2-1 | TRBV6-2/TRBV6-3 | CASSPRQRVYNEQFF
19 | TRBD1 | TRBJ1-1 | TRBV6-2/TRBV6-3 | CASSWAGGSRYVGWTEAFF
15 | TRBD1 | TRBJ1-5 | TRBV6-5 | CASSQNRGGNQPQHF
15 | TRBD1 | TRBJ2-7 | TRBV10-3 | CAISDPGQGAYEQYF
15 | TRBD1 | TRBJ2-7 | TRBV4-3 | CASSQERWDSHEQYF
13 | - | TRBJ2-1 | TRBV7-6 | CASSVRQNNEQFF
18 | TRBD1 | TRBJ2-5 | TRBV5-1 | CASSPVGTGGSIRETQYF
14 | - | TRBJ1-1 | TRBV7-8 | CASSPRTLNTEAFF
15 | TRBD2 | TRBJ2-4 | TRBV7-2 | CASSVGLAGGNIQYF
14 | - | TRBJ1-3 | TRBV10-3 | CAMLAENSGNTIYF
12 | - | TRBJ2-3 | TRBV30 | CAWTGGTDTQYF
16 | - | TRBJ2-4 | TRBV7-6 | CASSLAGESGKNIQYF
16 | TRBD2 | TRBJ2-1 | TRBV2 | CASSQTSGSSYNEQVF
16 | TRBD1 | TRBJ2-2 | TRBV3-1 | CASSPGQGLITGELFF
14 | TRBD1 | TRBJ1-1 | TRBV9 | CASSGGTGNTEAFF
11 | - | TRBJ1-1 | TRBV6-6 | CASSHPTEAFF
13 | - | TRBJ2-1 | TRBV12-3/TRBV12-4 | CASSLTGYNEQFF
13 | TRBD2 | TRBJ2-3 | TRBV12-3/TRBV12-4 | CASNTPGRDTQYF
11 | - | TRBJ1-1 | TRBV20-1 | CSENQGTEAFF
16 | - | TRBJ2-6 | TRBV7-9 | CASSSDWSSGANVLTF
15 | - | TRBJ2-1 | TRBV12-3/TRBV12-4 | CASREDRRNANEQFF
14 | - | TRBJ1-1 | TRBV27 | CASSEIGLNTEAFF